The clone carrying this TCR beta chain was recorded at least ten times. Antigen unknown. An equimolar mix of two oligonucleotides served as the beta constant-region primer for TRBC1 and TRBC2. The ligated cDNA underwent four PCR rounds using SP2 and nested alpha and beta constant-region primers. TCRdb reanalysed the UMI-ligation and nested PCR reads using MiXCR and keeps one entry per CDR3 protein. The table shows about 90,000 distinct CDR3 sequences, with around 10% occurring only once. This record belongs to a study of naive and memory T cell subsets. Findings of the study overall: Naive repertoires, especially CD8, held a few larger clonotypes, possibly memory cells re-expressing CD45RA. Naive and memory subsets had different power law exponents for TCR abundance.

Four subsets defined by CD45RA and CD27 were sorted after CD3, CD4, CD8 and live/dead staining. The V and J ends lost 3 bases and 3 bases respectively, with 8 bases between them. This CDR3 region has 13 residues. Germline V gene data show CDR1 as SGHVS and CDR2 as FNYEAQ. The specimen sequenced was naive CD4+ T cells from blood. The sequence came from a human donor in good health. The genes are TRBV7-6 and TRBJ2-5; D gene unclear. The CDR3 is CASSFGGEETQYF. In DNA, the CDR3 is TGTGCCAGCAGCTTTGGCGGAGAAGAGACCCAGTACTTC.